This T cell receptor (beta chain) was observed in a study of T cell repertoires in cytomegalovirus infection. Study context: Evidence of both CMV infection and a matching HLA type came from public TCR beta signatures. General observations from the study: HLA-C-restricted CMV clonotypes gave the most frequent clonotype in two of eight donors.

Regarding this clonotype: The antigen is unknown.

V was shortened by 5 bases and J by 0 bases, with 20 bases between the two germline ends. The CDR3 is made up of 19 amino acids. From germline, CDR1 is MNHEY and CDR2 SVGEGT. TCRdb re-analysed the reads in MiXCR, keeping a single row per CDR3 protein. Here the sample spans about 530,000 distinct CDR3 sequences, about a quarter being singletons. The sequence came from a human donor in good health (CMV status not recorded). Some clones in this sample may be carry-over from other donors' samples. This chain connects TRBV6-2 or TRBV6-3 to TRBJ2-6; D is possibly TRBD1 (6 bases). The specimen was PBMCs. CDR3 loop: CASSTYRQEFLSGANVLTF. The CDR3, as DNA: TGTGCCAGCAGTACCTACAGACAGGAGTTCCTCTCTGGGGCCAACGTCCTGACTTTC.